This T cell receptor (beta chain) emerged from a study of T cells in Graves' hyperthyroidism and ophthalmopathy. Study-wide findings and caveats: Blood also carried most thyroid clonotypes expanded above 0.001.

Duration under 3 months, a NOSPECS grade of at least 4, and a Clinical Activity Score of at least 3 characterized the ophthalmopathy patients. Exclusion followed for patients with uncontrolled infection, other autoimmune disease, pregnancy or lactation. The junction had 3 bases not matched to a gene; V was cut back by 6 bases and J by 5 bases. The germline gives CDR1 ENHRY, CDR2 SYGVKD. CDR3 length: 15 amino acids. TCR beta CDR3 region amplification was performed from RNA transcripts. HTBI primers drove first-round RT-PCR of the TCR CDR3. Via MiXCR, TCRdb re-called the multiplex PCR reads, giving one row per CDR3 protein. This repertoire shows a few hundred thousand distinct CDR3 sequences, 17% found once; its top ten account for 15% to 20%. This clonotype was recorded at least ten times. Its specificity is unknown.

Sequenced: blood. The chain combines TRBV10-3 with TRBJ2-1; 14 bases are a match to TRBD2. The source is a woman in her late teens or twenties with Graves' ophthalmopathy. The CDR3 coding sequence is TGTGCCATCAGCGCGACTAGCGGGGGGGACAATGAGCAGTTCTTC. Encoded protein: CAISATSGGDNEQFF.